Below, 19 T cell receptor beta chains from the same sample are listed, as sequenced in a study of blood T cell repertoires in COVID-19. Sequencing was performed with immunoSEQ multiplex PCR; in TCRdb, only in-frame clones are kept and a portion is missing. The data contain 200,000 to 250,000 clones, around 90% of them seen just once; the ten biggest clones take up about 0.8%. Sequencing was carried out using peripheral blood. These receptors all come from a man aged 25-45 years with COVID-19, enrolled during active disease.

The gene calls are TRBV4-1 and TRBJ1-2, with TRBD1 as a possible D gene (5 bases). CDR1 and CDR2 (germline): MGHRA, YSYEKL. The CDR3 consists of 15 residues. With 1 base removed from V and 1 base from J, the gap between germline ends came to 10 bases. The CDR3 is CASSQGLGGNYGYTF. CDR3 DNA sequence: TGCGCCAGCAGCCAAGGATTGGGGGGTAACTATGGCTACACCTTC.

The rearrangement links TRBV9 to TRBJ1-3; weak D call: TRBD1 (5 bases). The V gene's germline CDR1 is SGDLS and CDR2 YYNGEE. Deletions cut 4 bases from V and 5 bases from J, with 13 bases between. The CDR3 sequence is 14 residues long. The CDR3 nucleotides read TGTGCCAGCAGCCCAAACCCGGACAGAAACACCATATATTTT. Translated, it gives CASSPNPDRNTIYF.

This chain links TRBV9 with TRBJ1-6; 9 positions agree with TRBD1. There are 15 residues in the CDR3. Germline CDR1 reads SGDLS; CDR2 reads YYNGEE. V gave up 0 bases and J gave up 8 bases; unmatched junction bases: 3. CDR3 nucleotide sequence: TGTGCCAGCAGCGTAGACAGGGGGCTGGATTCACCCCTCCACTTT. This translates into CASSVDRGLDSPLHF.

The chain recombines TRBV27 with TRBJ2-7, with 8 bases aligning to TRBD1. CDR1 is MNHEY and CDR2 is SMNVEV in the germline V gene (reference sequence). After removal of 4 bases from V and 7 bases from J, the junction contained 12 bases not matched to a gene. There are 15 residues in the CDR3. The CDR3 is CASSSPDRVYREQYF. The CDR3 region has the DNA TGTGCCAGCAGTTCCCCGGACAGGGTATACCGGGAGCAGTACTTC.

Concerning this clone: Other DNA sequences within the sample encode an identical CDR3. In DNA form, the CDR3 reads TGTGCCAGCTCGCCCAGGGGGGATCAGCCCCAGCATTTT. Protein: CASSPRGDQPQHF. This sequence joins TRBV18 and TRBJ1-5; 7 positions match TRBD1. Germline CDR1 is KGHSH and CDR2 is LQKENI. Trimming removed 6 bases from V and 5 bases from J; junction bases left unmatched: 4. CDR3 size: 13 residues.

The chain recombines TRBV6-5 with TRBJ2-3; D might be TRBD1 (6 bases). Germline V gene sequence: CDR1 MNHEY, CDR2 SVGAGI. V lost 0 bases and J 0 bases, leaving 10 bases between the germline ends. The CDR3 is made up of 16 amino acids. In nucleotides, the CDR3 is TGTGCCAGCAGTTACTCAACAGGGTATAGCACAGATACGCAGTATTTT. This codes for CASSYSTGYSTDTQYF.

The chain employs TRBV7-2 and TRBJ1-6; D ambiguous. V dropped 2 bases and J dropped 8 bases, with 19 bases sitting between them. The CDR3 extends over 17 amino acids. Germline values: CDR1 SGHTA, CDR2 FQGNSA. The CDR3 region is CASSLYFPTGPHSPLHF. The DNA for the CDR3 is TGTGCCAGCAGCTTATATTTCCCCACGGGTCCCCATTCACCCCTCCACTTT.

In DNA form, the CDR3 reads TGTGCCAGCAGCTCTCCGACTAGCGGGGACACCGGGGAGCTGTTTTTT. This encodes CASSSPTSGDTGELFF. The V and J genes are TRBV9 and TRBJ2-2, with TRBD2 matching over 11 bases. V lost 4 bases to trimming and J lost 3 bases; unmatched junction nucleotides: 5. CDR1 and CDR2 (germline): SGDLS, YYNGEE. This CDR3 region has 16 residues.

In regard to this clone: The junction does not match germline at one end; this may be a read error. This rearrangement joins TRBV5-5 to TRBJ2-4; tentative D call: TRBD2 (5 bases). The CDR3 runs to 15 residues. The germline V gene encodes CDR1 SGHKS and CDR2 YYEKEE (reference sequence). CDR3 in amino acids: CASSFPVEVKDIQYF. For the CDR3, the DNA is TGTGCCAGCAGCTTCCCTGTGGAGGTCAAAGACATTCAGTACTTC.

The rearrangement joins TRBV27 to TRBJ2-7; 8 positions agree with TRBD1. CDR1 is MNHEY, CDR2 SMNVEV, per germline (reference sequence). The V gene end was trimmed by 5 bases and the J gene end by 0 bases; junction bases not matched to a gene: 6. The CDR3 consists of 15 residues. CDR3 in amino acids: CASSLGTGRSYEQYF. Written as DNA, the CDR3 is TGTGCCAGCAGTCTAGGGACAGGTCGCTCCTACGAGCAGTACTTC.

The chain joins TRBV4-2 to TRBJ1-2; 8 positions agree with TRBD1. The CDR3 contains 16 residues. Germline values: CDR1 LGHNA, CDR2 YNFKEQ. V shed 4 bases and J 2 bases; nucleotides not matched to a gene: 9. CDR3 nucleotide sequence: TGTGCCAGCAGCCCTCCACGGGCAGGGGGCAACTATGGCTACACCTTC. Amino acids: CASSPPRAGGNYGYTF.

The chain is built from TRBV5-6 and TRBJ2-2; 10 nucleotides line up with TRBD1. This CDR3 spans 18 amino acids. The V and J ends lost 0 bases and 3 bases, in that order; junction bases with no gene match: 8. Germline loops: CDR1 SGHDT, CDR2 YYEEEE. In DNA, the CDR3 is TGTGCCAGCAGCTTGGTCCGGACCGGGACAGGGGACACCGGGGAGCTGTTTTTT. Protein sequence: CASSLVRTGTGDTGELFF.

The chain has TRBV29-1 and TRBJ1-2; TRBD1 agrees at 9 bases. Trimming cost V 5 bases and J 8 bases; bases outside gene matches: 6. In germline, CDR1 is SQVTM, CDR2 ANQGSEA. The CDR3 is made up of 12 amino acids. CDR3: CSVWDRAGGYTF. CDR3 nucleotides: TGCAGCGTTTGGGACAGGGCTGGCGGCTACACCTTC.

This chain links TRBV5-5 with TRBJ1-4; D gene ambiguous. This CDR3 has 14 amino acids. Germline V gene sequence: CDR1 SGHKS, CDR2 YYEKEE (reference sequence). V lost 2 bases and J lost 4, with 9 bases in between. CDR3 bases: TGTGCCAGCAGCTTCGTGCGGGGTAATGAAAAACTGTTTTTT. It specifies CASSFVRGNEKLFF.

The chain employs TRBV19 and TRBJ1-4, with D possibly TRBD1 on 6 matching bases. Germline values: CDR1 LNHDA, CDR2 SQIVND (reference sequence). The V end was cut by 5 bases, the J end by 8 bases, with 12 bases between. The CDR3 length is 13 residues. As DNA, the CDR3 is TGTGCCAGTAGTGGACAGATAGGGGAAAAACTGTTTTTT. Translation gives CASSGQIGEKLFF.

The table lists this clone with a few counts. J is TRBJ1-2 and V is TRBV12-3 or TRBV12-4, with D uncertain. The V end lost 6 bases, the J end lost 6 bases, and 8 bases lay between the germline ends. The CDR3 spans 11 residues. The chain's CDR3 is CASSLGDGYTF. The CDR3 bases are TGTGCCAGCAGCCTCGGGGATGGCTACACCTTC.

This rearrangement joins TRBV5-1 to TRBJ2-1, with TRBD2 identical over 8 bases. The germline CDR1 and CDR2 sequences are SGHRS and YFSETQ. CDR3 size: 18 residues. Trimming at V came to 0 bases and at J to 4 bases, leaving 12 bases not matched to a gene. In DNA, the CDR3 is TGCGCCAGCAGCTTGGATGGAGCGGGGGCCAATCCTTACAATGAGCAGTTCTTC. Translated: CASSLDGAGANPYNEQFF.

This chain uses TRBV6-5 with TRBJ1-2; 9 bases fit TRBD1. CDR3 size: 15 residues. V lost 4 bases and J lost 7; bases outside the gene matches: 10. Germline V lookup: CDR1 MNHEY, CDR2 SVGAGI. The CDR3 bases are TGTGCCAGCAGTTCGACTTCCGGGACAGGGACTGGCTACACCTTC. This codes for CASSSTSGTGTGYTF.

This clone is a singleton in its sample. V usage is TRBV7-9 and J usage is TRBJ1-2; no firm D call. V was cut by 4 bases and J by 8 bases, with 11 bases left in between. Germline CDR1 SEHNR, CDR2 FQNEAQ (reference sequence). This CDR3 is built from 12 residues. In nucleotides, the CDR3 is TGTGCCAGCAGCTCCCCTAGGAGCGGCTACACCTTC. The encoded protein is CASSSPRSGYTF.